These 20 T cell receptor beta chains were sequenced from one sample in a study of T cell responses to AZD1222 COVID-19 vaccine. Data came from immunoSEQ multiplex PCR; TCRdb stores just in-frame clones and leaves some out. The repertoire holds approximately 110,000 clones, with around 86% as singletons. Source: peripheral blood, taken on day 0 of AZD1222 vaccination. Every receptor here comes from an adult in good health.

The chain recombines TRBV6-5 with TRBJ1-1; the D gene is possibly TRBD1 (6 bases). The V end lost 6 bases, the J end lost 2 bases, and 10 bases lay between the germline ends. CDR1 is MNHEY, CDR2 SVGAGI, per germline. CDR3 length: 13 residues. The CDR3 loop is CASSPTGNTEAFF. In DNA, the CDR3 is TGTGCCAGCAGCCCGACAGGTAACACTGAAGCTTTCTTT.

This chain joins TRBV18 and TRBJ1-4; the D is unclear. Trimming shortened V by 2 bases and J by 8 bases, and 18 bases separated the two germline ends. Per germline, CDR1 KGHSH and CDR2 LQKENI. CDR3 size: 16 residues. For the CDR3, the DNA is TGTGCCAGCTCACCATGGGCAGAGGACGGGGAGGAAAAACTGTTTTTT. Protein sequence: CASSPWAEDGEEKLFF.

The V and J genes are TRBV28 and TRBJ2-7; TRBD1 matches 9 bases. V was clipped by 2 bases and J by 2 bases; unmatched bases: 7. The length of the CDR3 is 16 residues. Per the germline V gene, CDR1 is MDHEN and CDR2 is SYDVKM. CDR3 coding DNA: TGTGCCAGCAGTTTACGAGGACAGGGGCCGCCCTACGAGCAGTACTTC. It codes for CASSLRGQGPPYEQYF.

The CDR3 sequence: CSDNGDITYGYTF. CDR3 in DNA: TGCAGCGACAACGGGGACATCACCTATGGCTACACCTTC. The J gene is TRBJ1-2, the V gene TRBV29-1; D may be TRBD1 (6 bases). V shed 7 bases and J shed 4 bases, with 16 bases lying between them. The CDR3 has 13 residues. From germline, CDR1 is SQVTM and CDR2 ANQGSEA.

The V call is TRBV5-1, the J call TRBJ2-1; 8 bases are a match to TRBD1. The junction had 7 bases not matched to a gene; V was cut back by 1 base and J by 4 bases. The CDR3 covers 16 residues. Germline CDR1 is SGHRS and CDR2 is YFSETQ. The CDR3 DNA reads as TGCGCCAGCAGCTTGTTGGAAACAGGGGGATACAATGAGCAGTTCTTC. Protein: CASSLLETGGYNEQFF.

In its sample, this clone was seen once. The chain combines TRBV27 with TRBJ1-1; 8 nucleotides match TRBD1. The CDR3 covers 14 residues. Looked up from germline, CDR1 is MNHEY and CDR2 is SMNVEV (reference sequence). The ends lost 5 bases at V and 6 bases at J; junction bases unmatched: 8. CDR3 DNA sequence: TGTGCCAGCAGTCTCAGACAGGGGAGCGCTGAAGCTTTCTTT. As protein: CASSLRQGSAEAFF.

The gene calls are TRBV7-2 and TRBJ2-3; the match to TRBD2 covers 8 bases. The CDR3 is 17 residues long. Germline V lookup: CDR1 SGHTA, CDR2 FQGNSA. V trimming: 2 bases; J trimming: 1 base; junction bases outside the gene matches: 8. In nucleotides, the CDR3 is TGTGCCAGCAGCTTAACTAGCGGATCCCCCGGCACAGATACGCAGTATTTT. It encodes CASSLTSGSPGTDTQYF. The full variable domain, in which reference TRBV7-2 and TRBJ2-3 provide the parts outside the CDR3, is GAGVSQSPSNKVTEKGKDVELRCDPISGHTALYWYRQSLGQGLEFLIYFQGNSAPDKSGLPSDRFSAERTGGSVSTLTIQRTQQEDSAVYLCASSLTSGSPGTDTQYFGPGTRLTVL.

This chain's CDR3 is CASSQSPAELSYEQYF. CDR3 sequence (DNA): TGCGCCAGCAGCCAATCCCCAGCGGAGCTCTCCTACGAGCAGTACTTC. This chain links TRBV4-1 with TRBJ2-7, with a possible D match to TRBD2 (5 bases). V dropped 2 bases and J dropped 0 bases, with 14 bases sitting between them. The CDR3 contains 16 residues. Germline V gene sequence: CDR1 MGHRA, CDR2 YSYEKL.

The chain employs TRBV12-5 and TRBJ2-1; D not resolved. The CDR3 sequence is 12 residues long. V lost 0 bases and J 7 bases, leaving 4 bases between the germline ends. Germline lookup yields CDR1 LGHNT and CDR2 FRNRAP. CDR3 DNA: TGTGCTAGTGGTTTGGTGGGGAATGAGCAGTTCTTC. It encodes CASGLVGNEQFF.

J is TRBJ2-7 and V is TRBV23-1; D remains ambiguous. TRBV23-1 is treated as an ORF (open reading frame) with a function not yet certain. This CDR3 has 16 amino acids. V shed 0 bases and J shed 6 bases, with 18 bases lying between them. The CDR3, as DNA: TGCGCCAGCAGTCAATCGACTTGGATCCCGTCGGGCGAGCAGTACTTC. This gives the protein CASSQSTWIPSGEQYF.

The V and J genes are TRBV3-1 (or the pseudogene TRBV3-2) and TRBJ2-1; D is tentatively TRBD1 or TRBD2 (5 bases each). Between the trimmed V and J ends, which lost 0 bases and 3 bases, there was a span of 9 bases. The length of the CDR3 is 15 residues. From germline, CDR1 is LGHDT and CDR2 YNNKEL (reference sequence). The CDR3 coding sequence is TGTGCCAGCAGCCAAGATTCGAGGGGCTACAATGAGCAGTTCTTC. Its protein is CASSQDSRGYNEQFF.

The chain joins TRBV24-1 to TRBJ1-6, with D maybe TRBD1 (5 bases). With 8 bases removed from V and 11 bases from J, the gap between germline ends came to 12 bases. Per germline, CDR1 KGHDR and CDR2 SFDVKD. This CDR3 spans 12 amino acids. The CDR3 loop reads CATTPGRAPLHF. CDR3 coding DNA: TGTGCCACCACCCCGGGGCGCGCACCCCTCCACTTT.

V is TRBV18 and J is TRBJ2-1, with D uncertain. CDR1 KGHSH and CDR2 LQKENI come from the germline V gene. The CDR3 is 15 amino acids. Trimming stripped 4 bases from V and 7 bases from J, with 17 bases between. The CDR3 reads CASSHSWSNGNEQFF. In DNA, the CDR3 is TGTGCCAGCTCACACAGCTGGTCAAACGGGAATGAGCAGTTCTTC.

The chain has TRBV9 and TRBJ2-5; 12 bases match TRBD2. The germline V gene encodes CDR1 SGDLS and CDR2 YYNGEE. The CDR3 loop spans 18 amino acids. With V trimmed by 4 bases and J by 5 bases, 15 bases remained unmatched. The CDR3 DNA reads TGTGCCAGCAGCAGATCCGGACTAGCGGGGCCCAAGGGGGAGACCCAGTACTTC. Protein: CASSRSGLAGPKGETQYF.

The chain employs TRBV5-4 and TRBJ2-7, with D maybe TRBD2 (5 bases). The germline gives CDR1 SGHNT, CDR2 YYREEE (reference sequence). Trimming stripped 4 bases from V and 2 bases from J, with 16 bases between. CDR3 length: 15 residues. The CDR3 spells CASSPGTHTPYEQYF. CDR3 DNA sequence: TGTGCCAGCAGCCCGGGAACCCATACCCCCTACGAGCAGTACTTC.

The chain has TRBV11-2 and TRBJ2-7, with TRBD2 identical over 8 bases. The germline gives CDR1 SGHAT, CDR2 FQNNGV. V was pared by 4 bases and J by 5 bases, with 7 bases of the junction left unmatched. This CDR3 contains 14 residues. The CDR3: CASSSSGGSDEQYF. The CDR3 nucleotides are TGTGCCAGCAGCTCCTCGGGGGGGTCGGACGAGCAGTACTTC.

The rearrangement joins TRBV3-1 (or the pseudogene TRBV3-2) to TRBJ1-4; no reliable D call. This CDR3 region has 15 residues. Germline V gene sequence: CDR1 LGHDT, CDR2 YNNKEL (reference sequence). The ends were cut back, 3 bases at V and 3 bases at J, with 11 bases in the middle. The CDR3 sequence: CASSQNGHPNEKLFF. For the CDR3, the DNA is TGTGCCAGCAGCCAGAACGGTCACCCTAATGAAAAACTGTTTTTT.

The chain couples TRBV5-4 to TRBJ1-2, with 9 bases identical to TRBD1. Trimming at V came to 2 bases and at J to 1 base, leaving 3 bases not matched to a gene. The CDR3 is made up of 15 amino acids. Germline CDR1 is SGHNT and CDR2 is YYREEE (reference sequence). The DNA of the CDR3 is TGTGCCAGCAGCTTAGGACAGGGGTATAACTATGGCTACACCTTC. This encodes CASSLGQGYNYGYTF.

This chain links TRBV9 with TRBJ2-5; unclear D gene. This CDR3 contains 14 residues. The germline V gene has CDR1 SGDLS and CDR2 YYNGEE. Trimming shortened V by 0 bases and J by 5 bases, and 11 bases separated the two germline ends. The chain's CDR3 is CASSVVPGWETQYF. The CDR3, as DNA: TGTGCCAGCAGCGTAGTTCCCGGGTGGGAGACCCAGTACTTC.

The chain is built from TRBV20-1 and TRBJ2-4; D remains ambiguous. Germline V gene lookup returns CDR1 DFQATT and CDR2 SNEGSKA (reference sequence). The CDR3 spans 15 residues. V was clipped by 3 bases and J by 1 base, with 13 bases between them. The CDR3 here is CSASVLGRAKNIQYF. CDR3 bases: TGCAGTGCTAGTGTCTTGGGAAGGGCCAAAAACATTCAGTACTTC.